The clone carrying this T cell receptor beta chain was detected once. Original processing methods: Cell counts per sample came from amplifying reference gene primers. This table comes from immunoSEQ multiplex PCR, and its TCRdb copy is limited to in-frame clones, with some not included. Clonal size and the V and J genes are those of that table, whereas D and trimming came from the DNA. The sample shows 200,000 to 250,000 clones, about 88% of them seen only once. This sample is part of a study of blood T cell repertoires in COVID-19. Across the study: The United States, Italy and Spain provided the acute and convalescent COVID-19 samples.

The sequence came from a woman aged 45-59 years with COVID-19, enrolled during active disease. The source material was peripheral blood.

The CDR3 region has the DNA TGTGCCAGCAGCCCCCGGGTCAACACCGGGGAGCTGTTTTTT. Protein sequence: CASSPRVNTGELFF. The chain employs TRBV14 and TRBJ2-2, with D unresolved. Trimming stripped 4 bases from V and 2 bases from J, with 8 bases between. CDR3 length equals 14 residues. Germline assignment: CDR1 SGHDN and CDR2 FVKESK.